Here is one TCR beta chain with its context. The antigen remains unidentified. PCR used 60 Vbeta primers and 13 Jbeta primers. Study processing details: The authors later counted roughly 77 million unique TCR beta chains, roughly 11 million of them shared. The assay was immunoSEQ multiplex PCR, and TCRdb's table has in-frame clones only and misses some. D and trimming were read from the DNA, whereas the V and J calls and clone size are those reported in that table. The repertoire consists of more than 50,000 clones, with roughly 74% occurring once and the leading ten covering approximately 22%. V was clipped by 6 bases and J by 4 bases, with 10 bases between them. Germline V CDR1 and CDR2: MNHEY, SMNVEV (reference sequence). The CDR3 totals 13 residues. The entry originates in a study of cytomegalovirus exposure and HLA in healthy donors. Study results and caveats: The study recorded some 160 TCR beta chains that were cytomegalovirus-associated.

The chain links TRBV27 to TRBJ1-5; D remains ambiguous. This TCR was sampled from a woman aged 35 to 49 in good health and CMV-seropositive. The source material was PBMCs. The CDR3 spells CASSRRDNQPQHF. The CDR3, as DNA: TGTGCCAGCAGCCGACGGGATAATCAGCCCCAGCATTTT.